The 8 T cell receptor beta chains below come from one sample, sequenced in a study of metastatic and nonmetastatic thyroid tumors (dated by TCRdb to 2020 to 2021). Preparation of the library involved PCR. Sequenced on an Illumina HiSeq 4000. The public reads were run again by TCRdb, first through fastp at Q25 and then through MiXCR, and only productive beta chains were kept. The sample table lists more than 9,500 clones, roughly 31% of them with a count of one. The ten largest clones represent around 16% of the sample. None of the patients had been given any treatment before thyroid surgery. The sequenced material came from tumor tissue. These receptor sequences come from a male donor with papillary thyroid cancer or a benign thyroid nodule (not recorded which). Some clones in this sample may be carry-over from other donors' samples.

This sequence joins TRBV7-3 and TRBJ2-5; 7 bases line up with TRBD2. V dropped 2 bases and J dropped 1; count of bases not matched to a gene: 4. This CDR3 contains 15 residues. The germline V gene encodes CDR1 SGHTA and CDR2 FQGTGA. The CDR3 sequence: CASSLGLGFQETQYF. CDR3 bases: TGTGCCAGCAGCTTAGGACTAGGATTCCAAGAGACCCAGTACTTC. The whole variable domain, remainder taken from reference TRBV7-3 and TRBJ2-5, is GAGVSQTPSNKVTEKGKYVELRCDPISGHTALYWYRQSLGQGPEFLIYFQGTGAADDSGLPNDRFFAVRPEGSVSTLKIQRTERGDSAVYLCASSLGLGFQETQYFGPGTRLLVL.

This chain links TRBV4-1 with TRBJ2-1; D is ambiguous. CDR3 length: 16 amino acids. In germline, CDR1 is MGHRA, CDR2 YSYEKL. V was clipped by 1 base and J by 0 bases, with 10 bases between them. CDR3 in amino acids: CASSQVPNGSYNEQFF. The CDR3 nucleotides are TGCGCCAGCAGCCAAGTTCCGAATGGCTCCTACAATGAGCAGTTCTTC.

Here the CDR3 DNA reads TGCAGCGTTGGGGACAGGTACCAAGAGACCCAGTACTTC. Protein sequence: CSVGDRYQETQYF. The V gene is TRBV29-1, the J gene TRBJ2-5, with 8 bases lining up with TRBD1. Germline CDR1 is SQVTM and CDR2 is ANQGSEA. CDR3 length equals 13 residues. J lost 0 bases, V lost 4 bases, and 1 base had no gene match.

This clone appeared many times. CDR3 protein: CASSPYRGPTMNTEAFF. The CDR3 DNA reads as TGTGCCAGTAGTCCGTACAGGGGACCAACGATGAACACTGAAGCTTTCTTT. V gene TRBV19 combines with J gene TRBJ1-1, with TRBD1 matching over 7 bases. Germline CDR1 LNHDA, CDR2 SQIVND (reference sequence). The ends lost 5 bases at V and 0 bases at J; junction bases unmatched: 12. This CDR3 spans 17 amino acids.

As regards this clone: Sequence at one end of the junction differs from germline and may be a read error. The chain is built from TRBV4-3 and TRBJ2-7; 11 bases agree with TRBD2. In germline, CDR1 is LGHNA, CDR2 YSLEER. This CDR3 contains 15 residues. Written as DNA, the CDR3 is TGCACCAGCAGCGAACTAGCGGGGGACTCCTACGAGCAGTACTTC. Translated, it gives CTSSELAGDSYEQYF.

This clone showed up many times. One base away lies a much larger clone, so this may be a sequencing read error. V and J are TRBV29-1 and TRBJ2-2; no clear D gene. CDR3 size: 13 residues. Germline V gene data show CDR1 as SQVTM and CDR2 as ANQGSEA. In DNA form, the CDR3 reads TGCAGCGTGAAACAGACGAACGCCGGGGAGCTGTTTTTT. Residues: CSVKQTNAGELFF.

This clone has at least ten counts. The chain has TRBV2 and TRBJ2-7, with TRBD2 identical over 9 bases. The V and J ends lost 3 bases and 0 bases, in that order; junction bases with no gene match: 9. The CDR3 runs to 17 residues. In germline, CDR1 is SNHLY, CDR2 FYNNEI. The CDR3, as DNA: TGTGCCAGCAGTGACATCAAGGCTAGCGGGGACTCCTACGAGCAGTACGTC. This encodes CASSDIKASGDSYEQYV.

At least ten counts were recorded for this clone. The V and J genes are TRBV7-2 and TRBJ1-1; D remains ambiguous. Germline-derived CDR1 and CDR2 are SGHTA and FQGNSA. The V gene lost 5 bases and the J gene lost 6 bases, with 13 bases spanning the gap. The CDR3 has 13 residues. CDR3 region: CASSPRVMAEAFF. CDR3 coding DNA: TGTGCCAGCAGCCCAAGGGTAATGGCTGAAGCTTTCTTT. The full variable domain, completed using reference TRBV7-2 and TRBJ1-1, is GAGVSQSPSNKVTEKGKDVELRCDPISGHTALYWYRQSLGQGLEFLIYFQGNSAPDKSGLPSDRFSAERTGGSVSTLTIQRTQQEDSAVYLCASSPRVMAEAFFGQGTRLTVV.